Shown below are 30 T cell receptor beta chains from a single sample sequenced in a study of Graves' ophthalmopathy and Graves' hyperthyroidism (dated by TCRdb to 2017 to 2018). The instrument given in TCRdb is Illumina HiSeq 2000. For repertoire sequencing, the TCR beta CDR3 regions were amplified from RNA transcripts. The first round of RT-PCR was done with HTBI primers and the Qiagen OneStep RT-PCR kit, and was followed by a second round of multiplex PCR, then size selection and purification. TCRdb's own reprocessing of the public reads used fastp at Q25 and MiXCR and kept productive beta chains. When rows share a CDR3 protein, they turn into one entry using the most common DNA and genes. The table for this sample lists 170,000 or so distinct CDR3 sequences; 37% of them were counted only once. Of the sample, under 7% falls within the top ten clones. Sequencing input: peripheral blood. The source of these receptors is a woman between 40 and 55 years old with Graves' ophthalmopathy. Donor details come from another sample of the same person, matched by shared clones.

The genes are TRBV5-5 and TRBJ1-5; D is ambiguous. Germline V gene sequence: CDR1 SGHKS, CDR2 YYEKEE (reference sequence). The CDR3 totals 14 residues. V shed 0 bases and J shed 1 base, with 5 bases lying between them. Here the CDR3 reads CASSLVGSNQPQHF. The CDR3 DNA reads as TGTGCCAGCAGCTTGGTCGGGAGCAATCAGCCCCAGCATTTT.

This clonotype was seen repeatedly, ten times or more. V is TRBV12-3 or TRBV12-4 and J is TRBJ2-7; TRBD2 agrees at 7 bases. Trimming cost V 6 bases and J 2 bases; bases outside gene matches: 7. This CDR3 spans 14 amino acids. DNA of the CDR3: TGTGCCAGCAGAGACGGGGGGAAACCCTACGAGCAGTACTTC. Its translation: CASRDGGKPYEQYF.

This clonotype was counted ten times or more. This chain connects TRBV2 to TRBJ2-4, with D possibly being TRBD2 (5 bases). V was shortened by 4 bases and J by 3 bases, with 10 bases between the two germline ends. CDR1 and CDR2 (germline): SNHLY, FYNNEI. The CDR3 runs 14 residues. This chain's CDR3 is CASSAAGGKNIQYF. Here the CDR3 DNA reads TGTGCCAGCAGTGCGGCGGGTGGCAAAAACATTCAGTACTTC.

The V call is TRBV11-2, the J call TRBJ2-5; D unresolved. Trimming took 2 bases from V and 5 from J, leaving 9 bases between them. CDR3 length equals 13 residues. The germline CDR1 and CDR2 sequences are SGHAT and FQNNGV. CDR3: CASSLTAGETQYF. CDR3 sequence (DNA): TGTGCCAGCAGCTTAACGGCCGGCGAGACCCAGTACTTC.

The chain has TRBV7-2 and TRBJ2-4; 7 bases fit TRBD1. Trimming cost V 5 bases and J 0 bases; bases outside gene matches: 10. The CDR3 spans 17 residues. In germline, CDR1 is SGHTA, CDR2 FQGNSA. CDR3 in amino acids: CASSPRTGALAKNIQYF. DNA of the CDR3: TGTGCCAGCAGCCCCCGGACAGGAGCACTAGCCAAAAACATTCAGTACTTC.

This clonotype was detected ten times or more. The V gene is TRBV2, the J gene TRBJ1-2; D is unclear. The CDR3 extends over 16 amino acids. Deletions cut 5 bases from V and 4 bases from J, with 20 bases between. Germline-derived CDR1 and CDR2 are SNHLY and FYNNEI. The CDR3 coding sequence is TGTGCCAGCAGTAAAGTCAGCGAATTTCGGGGCTATGGCTACACCTTC. This codes for CASSKVSEFRGYGYTF.

J is TRBJ1-6 and V is TRBV12-3 or TRBV12-4; no firm D call. Trimming took 4 bases from V and 7 from J, leaving 11 bases between them. This CDR3 contains 14 residues. The CDR3 bases are TGTGCCAGCAGTTACGAGGATGGGAATTCACCCCTCCACTTT. It encodes CASSYEDGNSPLHF.

This sequence joins TRBV12-3 or TRBV12-4 and TRBJ1-6, with 9 positions matching TRBD1. Unmatched junction bases numbered 4, after V lost 6 bases and J lost 10 bases. The CDR3 is 13 amino acids. The CDR3: CASSRDRESPLHF. The CDR3 coding sequence is TGTGCCAGCAGCCGGGACAGGGAATCACCCCTCCACTTT.

The chain links TRBV7-3 to TRBJ1-2; the D gene is possibly TRBD1 (5 bases). This CDR3 spans 13 amino acids. Trimming took off 5 bases at V and 8 bases at J, with 15 bases between the two ends. Germline V gene data show CDR1 as SGHTA and CDR2 as FQGTGA. CDR3 nucleotides: TGTGCCAGCAGCCAGGGCCAATCCCGGGGCTACACCTTC. It is translated as CASSQGQSRGYTF.

This clonotype was counted at least ten times. Given a much more abundant clone one base away, this may be a read error. V usage is TRBV27 and J usage is TRBJ1-1; D remains ambiguous. Trimming stripped 5 bases from V and 4 bases from J, with 14 bases between. This CDR3 has 14 residues. Germline CDR1 MNHEY, CDR2 SMNVEV (reference sequence). This chain's CDR3 is CASSPSRVSTEAFF. As DNA, the CDR3 is TGTGCCAGCAGTCCTAGTCGCGTGAGCACTGAAGCTTTCTTT.

Ten or more counts support this clonotype. V gene TRBV5-1 combines with J gene TRBJ1-1, with TRBD1 matching 8 bases. Germline assignment: CDR1 SGHRS and CDR2 YFSETQ. V lost 4 bases, J lost 6 bases, and 11 bases stayed unmatched. This CDR3 spans 15 amino acids. The CDR3 loop reads CASSNDRGRLAEAFF. The DNA of the CDR3 is TGCGCCAGCAGCAACGACAGGGGAAGGTTGGCTGAAGCTTTCTTT. Complete variable domain (other parts from reference TRBV5-1 and TRBJ1-1): KAGVTQTPRYLIKTRGQQVTLSCSPISGHRSVSWYQQTPGQGLQFLFEYFSETQRNKGNFPGRFSGRQFSNSRSEMNVSTLELGDSALYLCASSNDRGRLAEAFFGQGTRLTVV.

The sample holds many counts of this clonotype. CDR3 amino acids: CASSSIDRGGNQPQHF. In DNA form, the CDR3 reads TGTGCCAGCAGCTCCATCGACAGGGGGGGCAATCAGCCCCAGCATTTT. The genes are TRBV7-8 and TRBJ1-5, with 9 nucleotides matching TRBD1. This CDR3 comprises 16 residues. The V segment lost 4 bases and the J segment 2 bases; nucleotides outside the gene matches: 6. The germline V gene has CDR1 SGHVS and CDR2 FQNEAQ.

This chain links TRBV6-1 with TRBJ2-2, with 12 bases fitting TRBD2. This CDR3 region has 18 residues. Germline V gene lookup returns CDR1 MNHNS and CDR2 SASEGT. V was clipped by 7 bases and J by 1 base; unmatched bases: 10. CDR3 nucleotides: TGTGCCAGCAATGGTTTAGCTAGCGGGAGGGTGAACACCGGGGAGCTGTTTTTT. It codes for CASNGLASGRVNTGELFF.

The chain is built from TRBV20-1 and TRBJ2-5, with 7 bases lining up with TRBD2. The end of the DNA is better explained by TRBJ2-7, so the J call may be wrong. The CDR3 totals 14 residues. The germline gives CDR1 DFQATT, CDR2 SNEGSKA (reference sequence). CDR3 coding DNA: TGCAGTGCTGCCTCGGGAGGCGGTGTCTACGAGCAGTACTTC. Its translation is CSAASGGGVYEQYF.

The chain combines TRBV20-1 with TRBJ2-5; TRBD1 is a possible D gene (5 bases). The CDR3 is 14 residues long. With 3 bases removed from V and 2 bases from J, the gap between germline ends came to 13 bases. Per germline, CDR1 DFQATT and CDR2 SNEGSKA (reference sequence). CDR3 coding DNA: TGCAGTGCTAGCGGCCAGGGAAGACAAGAGACCCAGTACTTC. Translating it yields CSASGQGRQETQYF.

This clonotype was seen at least ten times. This chain connects TRBV19 to TRBJ2-5; 7 nucleotides match TRBD2. Germline assignment: CDR1 LNHDA and CDR2 SQIVND (reference sequence). J lost 2 bases, V lost 3 bases, and 6 bases had no gene match. The CDR3 is 15 amino acids. The CDR3 sequence is CASSMGTGGQETQYF. The CDR3 nucleotides are TGTGCCAGTAGTATGGGAACGGGGGGACAAGAGACCCAGTACTTC. Full variable domain (outside the CDR3, taken from reference TRBV19 and TRBJ2-5): DGGITQSPKYLFRKEGQNVTLSCEQNLNHDAMYWYRQDPGQGLRLIYYSQIVNDFQKGDIAEGYSVSREKKESFPLTVTSAQKNPTAFYLCASSMGTGGQETQYFGPGTRLLVL.

This clonotype has at least ten counts. The chain uses TRBV6-4 and TRBJ1-3, with 10 bases identical to TRBD1. V lost 5 bases and J lost 1; bases outside the gene matches: 8. Germline V gives CDR1 MRHNA, CDR2 SNTAGT. This CDR3 has 17 residues. CDR3 DNA sequence: TGTGCCAGCAGTCTGCAGACAGGGGGCAAGTCTGGAAACACCATATATTTT. Its translation: CASSLQTGGKSGNTIYF.

The V call is TRBV20-1, the J call TRBJ1-1, with TRBD1 matching 7 bases. The V gene end was trimmed by 3 bases and the J gene end by 4 bases; junction bases not matched to a gene: 11. This CDR3 is built from 15 residues. Germline V gene sequence: CDR1 DFQATT, CDR2 SNEGSKA (reference sequence). The CDR3 DNA is TGCAGTGCTAGTAGCCCCCTCCCAGGGGGCACTGAAGCTTTCTTT. It yields the protein CSASSPLPGGTEAFF.

Ten or more counts support this clonotype. CDR3 sequence (DNA): TGTGCCAGCAGTTTCATACGGGCTGGCTACACCTTC. Amino acids: CASSFIRAGYTF. The genes are TRBV12-3 or TRBV12-4 and TRBJ1-2, with D unresolved. V lost 3 bases and J 7 bases, leaving 9 bases between the germline ends. This CDR3 is 12 amino acids long.

This clonotype was detected ten times or more. This rearrangement joins TRBV28 to TRBJ1-5; D gene uncertain. Germline lookup yields CDR1 MDHEN and CDR2 SYDVKM. The V end lost 6 bases, the J end lost 5 bases, and 5 bases lay between the germline ends. The CDR3 extends over 11 amino acids. In DNA form, the CDR3 reads TGTGCCAGCAGCTTGGATCAGCCCCAGCATTTT. Amino acids: CASSLDQPQHF.

This clonotype occurred many times. The chain combines TRBV14 with TRBJ2-7; D might be TRBD1 (6 bases). CDR3 length: 18 residues. The V end lost 0 bases, the J end lost 0 bases, and 18 bases lay between the germline ends. CDR1 and CDR2 from the germline V gene are SGHDN and FVKESK. The CDR3 reads CASSQDKWRTASSYEQYF. The CDR3 nucleotides read TGTGCCAGCAGCCAAGATAAGTGGAGGACAGCCAGCTCCTACGAGCAGTACTTC.

The chain combines TRBV28 with TRBJ1-5, with D hard to call. The ends were cut back, 1 base at V and 2 bases at J, with 9 bases in the middle. From germline, CDR1 is MDHEN and CDR2 SYDVKM. The CDR3 runs 15 residues. CDR3 in amino acids: CASSLYPRRNQPQHF. The CDR3 DNA is TGTGCCAGCAGTTTATATCCCCGGCGCAATCAGCCCCAGCATTTT.

V and J are TRBV20-1 and TRBJ2-7; possible D gene TRBD2, 5 bases. V was pared by 4 bases and J by 3 bases, with 16 bases between. This CDR3 has 14 residues. Germline lookup yields CDR1 DFQATT and CDR2 SNEGSKA (reference sequence). In nucleotides, the CDR3 is TGCAGTGCTACCCCGGGAAGAGTTGGCTACGAGCAGTACTTC. Translation gives CSATPGRVGYEQYF.

This rearrangement joins TRBV6-1 to TRBJ2-7; perhaps TRBD2 as D (5 bases). Trimming pared 2 bases from V and 3 bases from J, leaving 8 bases between. CDR1 is MNHNS and CDR2 is SASEGT in the germline V gene. The CDR3 has 13 amino acids. The CDR3 loop is CASSETRLYEQYF. Written as DNA, the CDR3 is TGTGCCAGCAGTGAAACTAGACTCTACGAGCAGTACTTC.

V is TRBV6-2 or TRBV6-3 and J is TRBJ1-1, with D possibly matching TRBD1 (6 bases). The ends were cut back, 0 bases at V and 8 bases at J, with 16 bases in the middle. The V gene's germline CDR1 is MNHEY and CDR2 SVGEGT. The CDR3 loop spans 15 amino acids. The chain's CDR3 is CASSYSRRDTPEAFF. CDR3 nucleotide sequence: TGTGCCAGCAGTTACTCGCGACGGGACACACCCGAAGCTTTCTTT.

The chain joins TRBV20-1 to TRBJ2-7; no firm D call. With 4 bases removed from V and 0 bases from J, the gap between germline ends came to 7 bases. Looked up from germline, CDR1 is DFQATT and CDR2 is SNEGSKA (reference sequence). The CDR3 runs to 12 residues. This CDR3 is CSATMSSYEQYF. The CDR3 DNA follows: TGCAGTGCTACCATGAGCTCCTACGAGCAGTACTTC.

This clonotype appeared once. The chain employs TRBV6-1 and TRBJ1-6; D might be TRBD1 (5 bases). This CDR3 has 15 residues. Trimming pared 8 bases from V and 1 base from J, leaving 12 bases between. Germline CDR1 is MNHNS and CDR2 is SASEGT. CDR3 nucleotide sequence: TGTGCCAGCTGGGGGTCCCAGTCCTATAATTCACCCCTCCACTTT. It specifies CASWGSQSYNSPLHF.

Ten or more counts support this clonotype. CDR3 bases: TGTGCCAGCTCGCGCGGACAGGGGGATACCTACGAGCAGTACTTC. This codes for CASSRGQGDTYEQYF. The chain has TRBV18 and TRBJ2-7, with 10 bases fitting TRBD1. V gave up 6 bases and J gave up 2 bases; unmatched junction bases: 7. This CDR3 is built from 15 residues. From germline, CDR1 is KGHSH and CDR2 LQKENI.

In this sample, this clonotype turned up many times. The rearrangement uses TRBV12-3 or TRBV12-4 and TRBJ2-7, with 7 bases fitting TRBD1. V gave up 7 bases and J gave up 4 bases; unmatched junction bases: 7. This CDR3 is 13 amino acids long. The CDR3 DNA reads TGTGCCAGCACCTTCCGGGACAGATACGAGCAGTACTTC. This gives the protein CASTFRDRYEQYF.

This clonotype has ten or more counts. The chain links TRBV5-1 to TRBJ1-6; D gene uncertain. The ends were cut back, 4 bases at V and 0 bases at J, with 11 bases in the middle. CDR3 length: 16 residues. The germline gives CDR1 SGHRS, CDR2 YFSETQ. The CDR3 DNA is TGCGCCAGCAGCCCGGACCTGAACTCCTATAATTCACCCCTCCACTTT. Translation gives CASSPDLNSYNSPLHF.